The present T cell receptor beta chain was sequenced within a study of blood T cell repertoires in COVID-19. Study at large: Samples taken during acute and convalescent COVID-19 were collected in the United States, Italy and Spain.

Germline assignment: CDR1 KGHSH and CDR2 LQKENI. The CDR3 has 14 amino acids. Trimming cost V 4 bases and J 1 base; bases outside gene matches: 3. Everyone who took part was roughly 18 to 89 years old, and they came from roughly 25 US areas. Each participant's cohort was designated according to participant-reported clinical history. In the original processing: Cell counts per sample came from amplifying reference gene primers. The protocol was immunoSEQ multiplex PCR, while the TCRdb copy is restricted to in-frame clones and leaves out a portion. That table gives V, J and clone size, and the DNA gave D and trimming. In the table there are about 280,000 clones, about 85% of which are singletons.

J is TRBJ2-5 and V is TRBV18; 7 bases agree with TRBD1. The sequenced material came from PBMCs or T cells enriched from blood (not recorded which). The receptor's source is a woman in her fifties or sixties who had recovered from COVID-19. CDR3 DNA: TGTGCCAGCTCACAGACAGGGCCCCAAGAGACCCAGTACTTC. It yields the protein CASSQTGPQETQYF.